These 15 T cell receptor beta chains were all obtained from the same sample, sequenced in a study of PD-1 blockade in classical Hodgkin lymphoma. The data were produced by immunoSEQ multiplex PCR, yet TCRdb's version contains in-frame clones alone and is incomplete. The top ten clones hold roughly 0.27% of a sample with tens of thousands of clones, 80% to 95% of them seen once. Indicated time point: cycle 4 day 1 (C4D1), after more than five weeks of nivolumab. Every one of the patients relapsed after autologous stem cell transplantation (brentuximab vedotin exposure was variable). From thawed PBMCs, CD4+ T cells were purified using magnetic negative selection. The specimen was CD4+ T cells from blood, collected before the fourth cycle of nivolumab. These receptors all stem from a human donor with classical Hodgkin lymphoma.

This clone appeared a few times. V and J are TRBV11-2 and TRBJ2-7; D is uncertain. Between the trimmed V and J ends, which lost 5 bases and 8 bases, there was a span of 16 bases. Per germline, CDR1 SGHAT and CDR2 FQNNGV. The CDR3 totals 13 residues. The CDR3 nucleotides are TGTGCCAGCAGCCCCGAAATCCTAGTCAAGCAGTACTTC. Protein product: CASSPEILVKQYF.

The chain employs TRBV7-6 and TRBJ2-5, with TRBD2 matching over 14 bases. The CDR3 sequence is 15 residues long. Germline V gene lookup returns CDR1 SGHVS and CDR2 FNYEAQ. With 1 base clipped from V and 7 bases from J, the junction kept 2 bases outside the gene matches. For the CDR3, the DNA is TGTGCCAGCAGCTTAGAAGGGACTAGCGGGAGGACCCAGTACTTC. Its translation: CASSLEGTSGRTQYF. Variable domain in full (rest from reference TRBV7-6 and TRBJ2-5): GAGVSQSPRYKVTKRGQDVALRCDPISGHVSLYWYRQALGQGPEFLTYFNYEAQQDKSGLPNDRFSAERPEGSISTLTIQRTEQRDSAMYRCASSLEGTSGRTQYFGPGTRLLVL.

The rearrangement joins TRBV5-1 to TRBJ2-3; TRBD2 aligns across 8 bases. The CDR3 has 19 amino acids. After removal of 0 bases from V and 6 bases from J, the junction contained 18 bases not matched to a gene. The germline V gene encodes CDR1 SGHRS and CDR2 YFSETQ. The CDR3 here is CASSLEGLGQVVGSDTQYF. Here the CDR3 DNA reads TGCGCCAGCAGCTTGGAGGGACTAGGCCAGGTCGTCGGGTCGGATACGCAGTATTTT.

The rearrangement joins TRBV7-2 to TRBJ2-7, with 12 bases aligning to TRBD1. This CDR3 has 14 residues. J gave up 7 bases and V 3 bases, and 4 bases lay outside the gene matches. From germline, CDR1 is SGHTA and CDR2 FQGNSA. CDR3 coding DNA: TGTGCCAGCAGCTTTGGGACAGGGGGCAGGGAGCAGTACTTC. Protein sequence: CASSFGTGGREQYF. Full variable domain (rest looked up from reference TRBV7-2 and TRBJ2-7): GAGVSQSPSNKVTEKGKDVELRCDPISGHTALYWYRQSLGQGLEFLIYFQGNSAPDKSGLPSDRFSAERTGGSVSTLTIQRTQQEDSAVYLCASSFGTGGREQYFGPGTRLTVT.

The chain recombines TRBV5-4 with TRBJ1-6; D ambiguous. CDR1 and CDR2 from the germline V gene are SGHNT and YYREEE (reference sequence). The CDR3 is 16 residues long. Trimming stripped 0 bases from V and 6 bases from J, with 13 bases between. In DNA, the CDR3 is TGTGCCAGCAGCTTGGGCATACGACCGGGTAATTCACCCCTCCACTTT. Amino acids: CASSLGIRPGNSPLHF.

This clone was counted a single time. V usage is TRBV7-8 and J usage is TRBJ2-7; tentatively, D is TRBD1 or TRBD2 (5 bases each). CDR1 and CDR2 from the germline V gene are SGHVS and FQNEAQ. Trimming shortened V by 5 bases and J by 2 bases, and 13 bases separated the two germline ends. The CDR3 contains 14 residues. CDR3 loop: CASSPRDGPYEQYF. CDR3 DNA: TGTGCCAGCAGCCCAAGGGACGGGCCCTACGAGCAGTACTTC. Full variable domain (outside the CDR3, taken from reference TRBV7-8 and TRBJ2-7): GAGVSQSPRYKVAKRGQDVALRCDPISGHVSLFWYQQALGQGPEFLTYFQNEAQLDKSGLPSDRFFAERPEGSVSTLKIQRTQQEDSAVYLCASSPRDGPYEQYFGPGTRLTVT.

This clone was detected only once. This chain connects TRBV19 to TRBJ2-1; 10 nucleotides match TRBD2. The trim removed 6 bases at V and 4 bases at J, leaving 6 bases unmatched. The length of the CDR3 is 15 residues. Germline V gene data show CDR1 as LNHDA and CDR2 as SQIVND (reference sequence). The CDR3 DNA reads TGTGCCAGTAGCCCCGGGACTAGCGTATACAATGAGCAGTTCTTC. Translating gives CASSPGTSVYNEQFF. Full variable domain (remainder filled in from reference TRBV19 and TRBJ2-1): DGGITQSPKYLFRKEGQNVTLSCEQNLNHDAMYWYRQDPGQGLRLIYYSQIVNDFQKGDIAEGYSVSREKKESFPLTVTSAQKNPTAFYLCASSPGTSVYNEQFFGPGTRLTVL.

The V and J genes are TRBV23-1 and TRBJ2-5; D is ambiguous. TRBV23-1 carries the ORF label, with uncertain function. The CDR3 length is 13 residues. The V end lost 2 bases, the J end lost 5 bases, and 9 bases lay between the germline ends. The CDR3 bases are TGCGCCAGCAGTCAAGAGCAACCGGAGACCCAGTACTTC. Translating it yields CASSQEQPETQYF.

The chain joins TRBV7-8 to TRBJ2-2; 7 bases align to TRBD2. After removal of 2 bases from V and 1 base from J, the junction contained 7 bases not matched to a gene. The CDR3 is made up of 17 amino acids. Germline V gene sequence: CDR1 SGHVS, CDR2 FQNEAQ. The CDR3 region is CASSLNRSGRNTGELFF. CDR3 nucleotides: TGTGCCAGCAGCTTAAACCGTAGCGGGCGGAACACCGGGGAGCTGTTTTTT.

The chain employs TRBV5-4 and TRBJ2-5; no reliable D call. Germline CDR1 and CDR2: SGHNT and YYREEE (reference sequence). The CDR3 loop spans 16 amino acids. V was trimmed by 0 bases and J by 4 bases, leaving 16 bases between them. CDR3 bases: TGTGCCAGCAGCTTGGAGGTGGCAGGCCTCCGAGAGACCCAGTACTTC. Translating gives CASSLEVAGLRETQYF.

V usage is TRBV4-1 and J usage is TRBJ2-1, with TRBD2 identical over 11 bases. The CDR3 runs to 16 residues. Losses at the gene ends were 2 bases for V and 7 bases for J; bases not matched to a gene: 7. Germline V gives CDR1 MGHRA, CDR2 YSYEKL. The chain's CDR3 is CASSQPLAGGRNEQFF. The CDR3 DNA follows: TGCGCCAGCAGCCAACCCTTAGCGGGAGGGCGGAATGAGCAGTTCTTC.

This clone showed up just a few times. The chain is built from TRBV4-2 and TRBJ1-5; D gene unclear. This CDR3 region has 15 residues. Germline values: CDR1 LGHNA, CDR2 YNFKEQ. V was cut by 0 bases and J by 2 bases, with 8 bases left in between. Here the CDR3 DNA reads TGTGCCAGCAGCCAAGATCAGAGTGGCAATCAGCCCCAGCATTTT. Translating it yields CASSQDQSGNQPQHF.

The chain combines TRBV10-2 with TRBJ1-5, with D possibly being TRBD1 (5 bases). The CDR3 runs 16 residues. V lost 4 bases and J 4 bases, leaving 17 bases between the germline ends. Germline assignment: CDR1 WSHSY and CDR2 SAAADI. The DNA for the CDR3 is TGCGCCAGCAGTGGTTCCTTCAGGGTAAAGAATCAGCCCCAGCATTTT. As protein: CASSGSFRVKNQPQHF.

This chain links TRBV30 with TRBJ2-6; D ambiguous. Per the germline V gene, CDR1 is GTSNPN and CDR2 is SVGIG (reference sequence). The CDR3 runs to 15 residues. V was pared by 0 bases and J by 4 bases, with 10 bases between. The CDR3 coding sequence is TGTGCCTGGAGTGTTCGGCGATTAGGGGCCAACGTCCTGACTTTC. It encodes CAWSVRRLGANVLTF.

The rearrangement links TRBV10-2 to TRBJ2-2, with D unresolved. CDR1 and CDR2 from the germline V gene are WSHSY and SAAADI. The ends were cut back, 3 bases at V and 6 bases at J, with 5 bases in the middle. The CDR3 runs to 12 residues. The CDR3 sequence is CASSDNSGELFF. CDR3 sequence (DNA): TGCGCCAGCAGTGACAATTCCGGGGAGCTGTTTTTT.